The clone carrying this TCR beta chain was seen repeatedly, ten times or more. Its antigen is currently unknown. The data stem from a study of identical twins. The study's findings and limits: Out-of-frame TCR alpha sharing in monozygotic twins exceeded recombination model predictions. Cord blood beta clonotypes present at high abundance carried fewer insertions; no such pattern appeared in memory repertoires. A cross-sectional statistical analysis, not follow-up of the same donors, supported the conclusions. There was an excess of low generation probability in the out-of-frame alpha sequences that twins shared.

This CDR3 region has 14 residues. V trimming: 3 bases; J trimming: 5 bases; junction bases outside the gene matches: 3. The germline V gene encodes CDR1 DFQATT and CDR2 SNEGSKA (reference sequence). TCRdb redid the calling of the 5' RACE reads with MiXCR, one entry per CDR3 protein. The profile shows some 1,600,000 distinct CDR3 sequences, roughly a third of them singletons. The genes are TRBV20-1 and TRBJ2-5; 13 bases fit TRBD2. The sequence was collected from a newborn girl in good health. Input material: cord blood. The CDR3 is CSARGLAGKETQYF. DNA of the CDR3: TGCAGTGCTAGGGGACTAGCGGGAAAGGAGACCCAGTACTTC.